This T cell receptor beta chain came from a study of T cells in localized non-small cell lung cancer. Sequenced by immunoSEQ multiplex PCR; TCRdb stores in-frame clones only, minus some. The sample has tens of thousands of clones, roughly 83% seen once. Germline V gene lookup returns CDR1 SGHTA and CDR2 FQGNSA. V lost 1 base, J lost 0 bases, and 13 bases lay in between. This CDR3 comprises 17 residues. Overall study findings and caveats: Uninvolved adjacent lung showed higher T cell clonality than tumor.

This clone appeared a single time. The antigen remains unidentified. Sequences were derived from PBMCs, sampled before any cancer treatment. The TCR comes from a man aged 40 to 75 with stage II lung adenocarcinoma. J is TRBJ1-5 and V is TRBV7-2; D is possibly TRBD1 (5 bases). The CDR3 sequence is CASSLGGRSDSNQPQHF. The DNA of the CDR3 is TGTGCCAGCAGCTTAGGGGGACGGTCGGATAGCAATCAGCCCCAGCATTTT.